The clone carrying this TCR beta chain was detected only a few times. What it recognizes is unknown. The data are from a study of CD8 T cells in ankylosing spondylitis. Whole-study findings and limits: What seemed typical of ankylosing spondylitis blood was a TCR beta motif built from several highly homologous variants. In reactive arthritis synovial fluid and blood, some motif variants had been reported before. Significant enrichment of disease-linked clones was reported in matched ankylosing spondylitis synovial fluid.

The CDR3 totals 15 residues. With 1 base removed from V and 5 bases from J, the gap between germline ends came to 11 bases. Per germline, CDR1 MGHRA and CDR2 YSYEKL. The TCR beta libraries were generated through quantitative 5'-RACE incorporating molecular barcodes. In TCRdb, the 5' RACE reads were re-called with MiXCR into one record per CDR3 protein. The data hold about 150,000 distinct CDR3 sequences, with 40% to 50% observed a single time. Sequenced input: synovial fluid, either unsorted or a sorted T cell fraction (not recorded which). The sequence was collected from a male donor with ankylosing spondylitis. The chain recombines TRBV4-1 with TRBJ2-2, with D maybe TRBD1 (6 bases). The CDR3 region has the DNA TGCGCCAGCAGCCAAGGGCAGGGGTGGACCGGGGAGCTGTTTTTT. This gives the protein CASSQGQGWTGELFF.